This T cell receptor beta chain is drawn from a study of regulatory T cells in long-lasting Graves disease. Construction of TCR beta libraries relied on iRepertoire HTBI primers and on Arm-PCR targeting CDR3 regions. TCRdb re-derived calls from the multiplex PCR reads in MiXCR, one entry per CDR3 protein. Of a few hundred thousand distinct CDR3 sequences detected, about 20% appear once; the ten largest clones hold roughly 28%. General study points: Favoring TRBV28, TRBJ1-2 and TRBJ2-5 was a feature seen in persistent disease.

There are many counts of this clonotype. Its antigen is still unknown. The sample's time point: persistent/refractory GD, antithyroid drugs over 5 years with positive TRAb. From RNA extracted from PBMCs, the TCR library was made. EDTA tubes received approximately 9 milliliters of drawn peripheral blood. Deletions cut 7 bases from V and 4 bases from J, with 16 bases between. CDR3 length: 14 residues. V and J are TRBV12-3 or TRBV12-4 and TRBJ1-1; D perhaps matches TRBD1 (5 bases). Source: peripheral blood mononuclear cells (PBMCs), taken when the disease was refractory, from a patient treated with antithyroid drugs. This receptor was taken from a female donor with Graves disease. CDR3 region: CASTLSVGTTEAFF. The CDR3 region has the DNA TGTGCCAGCACCTTATCGGTTGGGACCACTGAAGCTTTCTTT.